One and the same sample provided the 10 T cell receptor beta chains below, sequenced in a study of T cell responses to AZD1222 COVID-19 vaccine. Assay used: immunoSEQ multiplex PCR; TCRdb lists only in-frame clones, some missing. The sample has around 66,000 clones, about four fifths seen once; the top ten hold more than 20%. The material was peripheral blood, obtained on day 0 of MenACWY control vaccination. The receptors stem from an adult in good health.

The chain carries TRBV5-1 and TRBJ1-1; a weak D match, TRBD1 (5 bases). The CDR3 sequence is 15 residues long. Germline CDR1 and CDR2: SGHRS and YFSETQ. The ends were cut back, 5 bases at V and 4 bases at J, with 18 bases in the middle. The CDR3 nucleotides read TGCGCCAGCAGAGATATAACAGGTACGGGCACTGAAGCTTTCTTT. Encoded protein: CASRDITGTGTEAFF.

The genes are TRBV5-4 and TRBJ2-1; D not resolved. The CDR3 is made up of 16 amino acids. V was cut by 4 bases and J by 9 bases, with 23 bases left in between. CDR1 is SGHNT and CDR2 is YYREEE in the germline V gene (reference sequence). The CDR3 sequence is CASSAPGGTLIGEQFF. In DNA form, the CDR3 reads TGTGCCAGCAGCGCCCCGGGTGGCACGTTGATCGGTGAGCAGTTCTTC.

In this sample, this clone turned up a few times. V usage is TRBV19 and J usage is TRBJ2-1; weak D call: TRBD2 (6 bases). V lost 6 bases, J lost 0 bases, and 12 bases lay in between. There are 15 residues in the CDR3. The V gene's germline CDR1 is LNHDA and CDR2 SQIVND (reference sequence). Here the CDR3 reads CASSRDGSSYNEQFF. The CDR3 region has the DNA TGTGCCAGTAGCCGAGACGGGAGCTCCTACAATGAGCAGTTCTTC.

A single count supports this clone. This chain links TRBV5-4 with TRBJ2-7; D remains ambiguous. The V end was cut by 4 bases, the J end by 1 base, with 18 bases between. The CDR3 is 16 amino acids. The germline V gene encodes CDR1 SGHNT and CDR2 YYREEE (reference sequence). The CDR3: CASSPAGRGESYEQYF. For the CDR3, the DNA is TGTGCCAGCAGCCCAGCTGGCCGTGGGGAATCCTACGAGCAGTACTTC.

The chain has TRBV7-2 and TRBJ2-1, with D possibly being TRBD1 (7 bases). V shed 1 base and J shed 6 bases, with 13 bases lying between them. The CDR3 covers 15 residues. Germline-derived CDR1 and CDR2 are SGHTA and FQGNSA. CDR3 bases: TGTGCCAGCAGCTTAGTGGCAGGGGGGCGCAATGAGCAGTTCTTC. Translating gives CASSLVAGGRNEQFF.

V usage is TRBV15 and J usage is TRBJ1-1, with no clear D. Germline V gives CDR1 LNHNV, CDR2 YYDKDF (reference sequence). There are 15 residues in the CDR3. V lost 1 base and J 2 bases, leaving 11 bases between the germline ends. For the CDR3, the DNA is TGTGCCACCAGCAGAGCCACAGAGGATAACACTGAAGCTTTCTTT. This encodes CATSRATEDNTEAFF.

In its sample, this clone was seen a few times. The CDR3 reads CASSEVPWEPQHF. The CDR3 coding sequence is TGTGCCAGCAGTGAAGTGCCGTGGGAGCCCCAGCATTTT. The gene calls are TRBV2 and TRBJ1-5; D is unclear. The CDR3 covers 13 residues. V was pared by 1 base and J by 8 bases, with 9 bases between. CDR1 is SNHLY, CDR2 FYNNEI, per germline.

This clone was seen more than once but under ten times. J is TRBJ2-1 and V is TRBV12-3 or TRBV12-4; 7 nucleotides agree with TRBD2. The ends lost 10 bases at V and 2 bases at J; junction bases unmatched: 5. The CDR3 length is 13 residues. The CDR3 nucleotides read TGTGCCACCCGTAGCGGGCCCTACAATGAGCAGTTCTTC. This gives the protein CATRSGPYNEQFF.

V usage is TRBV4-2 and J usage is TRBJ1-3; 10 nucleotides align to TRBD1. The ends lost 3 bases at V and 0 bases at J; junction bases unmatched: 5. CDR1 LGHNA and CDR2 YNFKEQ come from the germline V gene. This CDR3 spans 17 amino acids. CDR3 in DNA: TGTGCCAGCAGCCAGTGGACAGGGGGGAACTCTGGAAACACCATATATTTT. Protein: CASSQWTGGNSGNTIYF.

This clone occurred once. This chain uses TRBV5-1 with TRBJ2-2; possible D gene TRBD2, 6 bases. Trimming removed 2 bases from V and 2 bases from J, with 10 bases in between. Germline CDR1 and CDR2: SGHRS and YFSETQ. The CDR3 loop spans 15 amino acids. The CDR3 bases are TGCGCCAGCAGCTTAGGCGGGGCCAACACCGGGGAGCTGTTTTTT. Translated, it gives CASSLGGANTGELFF.